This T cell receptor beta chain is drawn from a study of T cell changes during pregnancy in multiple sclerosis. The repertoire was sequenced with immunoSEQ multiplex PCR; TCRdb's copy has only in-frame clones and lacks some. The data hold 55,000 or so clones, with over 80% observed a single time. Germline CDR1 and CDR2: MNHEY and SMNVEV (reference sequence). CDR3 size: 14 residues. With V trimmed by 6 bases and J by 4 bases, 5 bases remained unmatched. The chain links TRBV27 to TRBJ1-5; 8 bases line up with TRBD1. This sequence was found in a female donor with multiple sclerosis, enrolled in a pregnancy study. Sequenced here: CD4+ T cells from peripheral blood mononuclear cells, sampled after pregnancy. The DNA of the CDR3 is TGTGCCAGCAGATCCGGGACAGGTAATCAGCCCCAGCATTTT. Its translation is CASRSGTGNQPQHF.